Listed below are T cell receptor beta chains from one sample, sequenced in a study of T cells in Graves' hyperthyroidism and ophthalmopathy. TCRdb passed the multiplex PCR reads through MiXCR, listing each CDR3 protein once. The sample has hundreds of thousands of distinct CDR3 sequences; less than 20% are singletons. What was sequenced was blood. The origin of the receptors is a woman under 30 with Graves' hyperthyroidism. Both conserved end residues are part of each CDR3.

v_call: TRBV20-1; j_call: TRBJ2-5; cdr3_aa: CSARVGGETQYF
v_call: TRBV28; j_call: TRBJ2-3; cdr3_aa: CASSFQTQAQYF
v_call: TRBV18; j_call: TRBJ2-4; cdr3_aa: CASATQQLLAKNIQYF
v_call: TRBV2; j_call: TRBJ1-1; cdr3_aa: CASRHGTALGGAFF
v_call: TRBV20-1; j_call: TRBJ1-1; cdr3_aa: CSAKLTAGTPNTEAFF
v_call: TRBV29-1; j_call: TRBJ2-1; cdr3_aa: CSVEEGQGIYEQFF
v_call: TRBV12-3/TRBV12-4; j_call: TRBJ2-1; cdr3_aa: CASSPGGKTREQFF
v_call: TRBV7-8; j_call: TRBJ2-7; cdr3_aa: CASSSLTSSGHEQYF
v_call: TRBV2; j_call: TRBJ1-5; cdr3_aa: CASCRTQLRNQPQHF
v_call: TRBV5-4; j_call: TRBJ1-1; cdr3_aa: CASSPGQGGRSDTEAFF
v_call: TRBV9; j_call: TRBJ2-7; cdr3_aa: CASSATAGLGYEQYF
v_call: TRBV29-1; j_call: TRBJ2-7; cdr3_aa: CSVVIGGRDEQYF
v_call: TRBV24-1; j_call: TRBJ1-2; cdr3_aa: CATSAPEQGTHYGYTF
v_call: TRBV5-1; j_call: TRBJ1-5; cdr3_aa: CASSLAYMGGSNQPQHF
v_call: TRBV5-1; j_call: TRBJ2-1; cdr3_aa: CASSVAGESGLPNEQFF
v_call: TRBV2; j_call: TRBJ1-2; cdr3_aa: CASDQTYGYTF
v_call: TRBV5-1; j_call: TRBJ2-1; cdr3_aa: CASSKKTSSNEQFF
v_call: TRBV7-2; j_call: TRBJ2-7; cdr3_aa: CASSVSSYEQYF
v_call: TRBV14; j_call: TRBJ1-2; cdr3_aa: CASSQRTASNYGYTF
v_call: TRBV28; j_call: TRBJ1-6; cdr3_aa: CASRRSYNSPLHF
v_call: TRBV18; j_call: TRBJ1-1; cdr3_aa: CASSPRDYNTEAFF
v_call: TRBV10-2; j_call: TRBJ2-1; cdr3_aa: CASSDVAAVEQFF
v_call: TRBV4-2; j_call: TRBJ2-3; cdr3_aa: CASSQERASGGAVADTQYF